This T cell receptor beta chain originates from a study of OX40 agonist ivuxolimab in advanced cancers. In germline, CDR1 is MNHNY, CDR2 SVGAGI (reference sequence). The CDR3 is 15 amino acids. V was cut by 10 bases and J by 7 bases, with 23 bases left in between. Sequencing was performed with immunoSEQ multiplex PCR; in TCRdb, only in-frame clones are kept and a portion is missing. The sample lists 35,000 to 55,000 clones; 90% were seen once. J is TRBJ1-5 and V is TRBV6-6; the D is unclear. The sequence was collected from an adult with an advanced solid tumor such as melanoma, head and neck, liver or kidney cancer. The source was CD4+ or CD8+ T cells sorted from blood, collected in a trial of the OX40 agonist ivuxolimab. The CDR3 is CAISTSRPLGQPQHF. The CDR3 region has the DNA TGTGCCATCTCAACCTCCCGGCCCCTGGGGCAGCCCCAGCATTTT.